A selection of T cell receptor beta chains follows, all from one sample in a study of OX40 agonist ivuxolimab in advanced cancers. Generated by immunoSEQ multiplex PCR, the TCRdb table keeps only in-frame clones and is missing some. The repertoire holds about 26,000 clones, more than 80% seen once, with roughly 33% in the top ten. Sequenced here: CD4+ or CD8+ T cells sorted from blood, sampled in a trial of the OX40 agonist ivuxolimab. The source is an adult with an advanced solid tumor such as melanoma, head and neck, liver or kidney cancer. Both conserved end residues are part of each CDR3. Each record gives: J gene, clone size, D gene, V gene, CDR3 protein, CDR3 DNA. The D gene is left open where the match is weak. Rows may omit the clone size; those that give it use once, few, many or a size class.

j_call: TRBJ2-7
clone_size: .
d_call: .
v_call: TRBV4-1
cdr3_aa: CASSEGAPGDEQYF
cdr3_nt: TGCGCCAGCAGCGAAGGGGCTCCGGGTGACGAGCAGTACTTC

j_call: TRBJ2-2
clone_size: .
d_call: .
v_call: TRBV27
cdr3_aa: CASSWGTKAGELFF
cdr3_nt: TGTGCCAGCAGTTGGGGGACGAAGGCCGGGGAGCTGTTTTTT

j_call: TRBJ2-7
clone_size: .
d_call: TRBD2
v_call: TRBV7-9
cdr3_aa: CASSISPGLAYEQCF
cdr3_nt: TGTGCCAGCAGCATCTCACCGGGACTAGCCTACGAGCAGTGCTTC

j_call: TRBJ2-7
clone_size: once
d_call: TRBD2
v_call: TRBV4-2
cdr3_aa: CASSQASGLAGEYYEQYF
cdr3_nt: TGTGCCAGCAGCCAAGCGTCGGGACTAGCGGGGGAGTACTACGAGCAGTACTTC

j_call: TRBJ2-3
clone_size: .
d_call: .
v_call: TRBV11-2
cdr3_aa: CASSLVQGSTDTQYF
cdr3_nt: TGTGCCAGCAGCTTAGTACAGGGAAGCACAGATACGCAGTATTTT

j_call: TRBJ2-1
clone_size: .
d_call: .
v_call: TRBV9
cdr3_aa: CASSGGSSYNEQFF
cdr3_nt: TGTGCCAGCAGCGGGGGTAGCTCCTACAATGAGCAGTTCTTC

j_call: TRBJ1-2
clone_size: .
d_call: .
v_call: TRBV6-5
cdr3_aa: CASSPGTVVYGYTF
cdr3_nt: TGTGCCAGCAGCCCCGGGACGGTAGTCTATGGCTACACCTTC

j_call: TRBJ2-7
clone_size: .
d_call: .
v_call: TRBV28
cdr3_aa: CASSLRGSYEQYF
cdr3_nt: TGTGCCAGCAGTTTGAGGGGTTCCTACGAGCAGTACTTC

j_call: TRBJ2-3
clone_size: .
d_call: .
v_call: TRBV14
cdr3_aa: CASSLVKDTQYF
cdr3_nt: TGTGCCAGCAGCCTTGTAAAAGATACGCAGTATTTT

j_call: TRBJ1-6
clone_size: .
d_call: .
v_call: TRBV19
cdr3_aa: CASSRTSSYNSPLHF
cdr3_nt: TGTGCCAGTAGTAGGACGTCCTCCTATAATTCACCCCTCCACTTT

j_call: TRBJ2-7
clone_size: .
d_call: .
v_call: TRBV5-6
cdr3_aa: CASSFSITYEQYF
cdr3_nt: TGTGCCAGCAGCTTTTCGATTACCTACGAGCAGTACTTC

j_call: TRBJ1-6
clone_size: few
d_call: .
v_call: TRBV27
cdr3_aa: CASRSDRDNSPLHF
cdr3_nt: TGTGCCAGCCGAAGCGACAGAGATAATTCACCCCTCCACTTT

j_call: TRBJ1-1
clone_size: .
d_call: .
v_call: TRBV4-3
cdr3_aa: CASSQGQGMMNTEAFF
cdr3_nt: TGCGCCAGCAGCCAAGGGCAGGGCATGATGAACACTGAAGCTTTCTTT

j_call: TRBJ2-5
clone_size: .
d_call: .
v_call: TRBV7-9
cdr3_aa: CASSLVTAVYF
cdr3_nt: TGTGCCAGCAGCTTAGTTACTGCAGTGTACTTC

j_call: TRBJ2-2
clone_size: .
d_call: TRBD2
v_call: TRBV7-3
cdr3_aa: CASSPFSSGGVTGELFF
cdr3_nt: TGTGCCAGCAGCCCATTTTCTAGCGGGGGCGTCACCGGGGAGCTGTTTTTT

j_call: TRBJ2-3
clone_size: few
d_call: .
v_call: TRBV12-5
cdr3_aa: CASGSTLTELSTDTQYF
cdr3_nt: TGTGCTAGTGGTTCAACCCTCACGGAGCTGAGCACAGATACGCAGTATTTT

j_call: TRBJ1-2
clone_size: .
d_call: TRBD1
v_call: TRBV5-4
cdr3_aa: CASSLAGTGDFYGYTF
cdr3_nt: TGTGCCAGCAGCTTGGCCGGGACAGGGGATTTCTATGGCTACACCTTC

j_call: TRBJ1-1
clone_size: once
d_call: .
v_call: TRBV5-4
cdr3_aa: CASSLELLVGARNTEAFF
cdr3_nt: TGTGCCAGCAGCTTGGAATTACTGGTGGGGGCCAGGAACACTGAAGCTTTCTTT

j_call: TRBJ2-2
clone_size: .
d_call: TRBD1
v_call: TRBV5-1
cdr3_aa: CASSSNTGGADTGELFF
cdr3_nt: TGCGCCAGCAGCTCCAATACAGGGGGCGCCGACACCGGGGAGCTGTTTTTT

j_call: TRBJ2-5
clone_size: .
d_call: .
v_call: TRBV7-8
cdr3_aa: CASSSRQMWQETQYF
cdr3_nt: TGTGCCAGCAGCTCCCGACAGATGTGGCAAGAGACCCAGTACTTC

j_call: TRBJ2-5
clone_size: .
d_call: TRBD1
v_call: TRBV5-6
cdr3_aa: CASSLREGTGFSETQYF
cdr3_nt: TGTGCCAGCAGCTTGAGGGAAGGGACAGGGTTTTCAGAGACCCAGTACTTC

j_call: TRBJ1-1
clone_size: .
d_call: .
v_call: TRBV20-1
cdr3_aa: CSALSTEAFF
cdr3_nt: TGCAGTGCCCTTTCCACTGAAGCTTTCTTT